The clone carrying this T cell receptor beta chain showed up many times. The antigen remains unidentified. The read is 3 residues too short to cover the CDR3 end, so that end is filled in from the germline J gene. Clones were sequenced by immunoSEQ multiplex PCR, and TCRdb holds only the in-frame ones, with some missing. The sample was found to contain 25,000 to 35,000 clones, and every one recurs. This specimen comes from a study of T cell clonality in common variable immunodeficiency. Overall study findings and caveats: Shared TCRbeta clones were fewer between CVID subjects than controls. Fewer deletions and N-nucleotide insertions were reportedly seen in common variable immunodeficiency TCR beta sequences.

The CDR3 is 15 amino acids. V gave up 3 bases and J gave up 4 bases; unmatched junction bases: 8. Per germline, CDR1 LNHDA and CDR2 SQIVND (reference sequence). Donors gave roughly 5 to 9 ml heparinized peripheral whole blood. The chain is built from TRBV19 and TRBJ2-7, with 8 bases matching TRBD1. Material: peripheral blood mononuclear cells. The receptor was derived from a human donor with common variable immunodeficiency. Here the CDR3 reads CASSMGRTGIYEQYF. The part of the CDR3 DNA that was read is TGTGCCAGTAGTATGGGCAGGACAGGGATATACGAG. Filled out from reference TRBV19 and TRBJ2-7, the complete variable domain reads DGGITQSPKYLFRKEGQNVTLSCEQNLNHDAMYWYRQDPGQGLRLIYYSQIVNDFQKGDIAEGYSVSREKKESFPLTVTSAQKNPTAFYLCASSMGRTGIYEQYFGPGTRLTVT.